This T cell receptor beta chain is drawn from a study of T-cell reconstitution after alpha-beta-depleted transplantation in children. This clonotype occurred a few times. CDR3 length: 12 residues. Germline assignment: CDR1 DFQATT and CDR2 SNEGSKA (reference sequence). The V end lost 0 bases, the J end lost 4 bases, and 7 bases lay between the germline ends. TCRbeta library preparation incorporated unique molecular identifiers. From the PCR reads, TCRdb called clonotypes with MiXCR, one entry per CDR3 protein. In the table there are about 980,000 distinct CDR3 sequences, around 30% of which are singletons.

This receptor was identified in a boy less than two years old who had a stem cell transplant for SCID, so the T cells may come from the graft donor. The J gene is TRBJ2-7, the V gene TRBV20-1; D uncertain. Here the sequenced sample was PBMCs, mostly from graft donor cells, taken 360 days after TCRalphabeta/CD19-depleted stem cell transplant. CDR3 sequence (DNA): TGCAGTGCTAGAGATACACTTTACGAGCAGTACTTC. Residues: CSARDTLYEQYF.